The following is a TCR beta chain sequence with its context. The data stem from a study of blood T cell repertoires in COVID-19. TCRdb's copy holds only in-frame clones and misses some; the assay was immunoSEQ multiplex PCR. The sample holds roughly 100,000 clones; over 75% are singletons and the top ten take over 10%. The CDR3 runs to 16 residues. Per the germline V gene, CDR1 is MNHNY and CDR2 is SVGAGI (reference sequence). The J segment lost 3 bases and the V segment lost 2 bases, leaving 6 bases of the junction unmatched. This sequence originates from a human donor in a cohort sampled during active or convalescent COVID-19. Material for sequencing was peripheral blood. The chain carries TRBV6-6 and TRBJ2-7, with 11 positions matching TRBD1. Written as DNA, the CDR3 is TGTGCCAGCAGTTACAAGGGACAGGGGGAATTCTACGAGCAGTACTTC. Translation: CASSYKGQGEFYEQYF.